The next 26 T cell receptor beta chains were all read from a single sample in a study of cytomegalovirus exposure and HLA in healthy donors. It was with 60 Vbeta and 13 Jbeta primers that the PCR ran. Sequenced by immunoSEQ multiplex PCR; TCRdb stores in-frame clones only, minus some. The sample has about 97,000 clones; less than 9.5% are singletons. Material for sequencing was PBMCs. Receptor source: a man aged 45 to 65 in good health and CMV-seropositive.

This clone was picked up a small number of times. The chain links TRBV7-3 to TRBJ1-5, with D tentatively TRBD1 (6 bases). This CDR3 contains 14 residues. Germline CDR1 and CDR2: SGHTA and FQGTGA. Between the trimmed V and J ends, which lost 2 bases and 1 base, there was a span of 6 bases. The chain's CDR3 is CASSLQGSNQPQHF. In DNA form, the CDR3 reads TGTGCCAGCAGCTTACAGGGGAGCAATCAGCCCCAGCATTTT.

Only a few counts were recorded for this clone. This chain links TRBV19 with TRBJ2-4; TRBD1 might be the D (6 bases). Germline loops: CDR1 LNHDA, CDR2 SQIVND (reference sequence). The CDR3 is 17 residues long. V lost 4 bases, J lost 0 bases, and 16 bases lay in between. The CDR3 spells CASSTLTGILAKNIQYF. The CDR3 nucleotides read TGTGCCAGTAGTACCTTGACAGGAATCCTAGCCAAAAACATTCAGTACTTC.

The CDR3 DNA is TGTGCCAGCAGCCAAGTCGCTGGGGCCAACGTCCTGACTTTC. It is translated as CASSQVAGANVLTF. This chain links TRBV14 with TRBJ2-6; D remains ambiguous. Trimming shortened V by 1 base and J by 2 bases, and 3 bases separated the two germline ends. The germline CDR1 and CDR2 sequences are SGHDN and FVKESK. This CDR3 is 14 amino acids long.

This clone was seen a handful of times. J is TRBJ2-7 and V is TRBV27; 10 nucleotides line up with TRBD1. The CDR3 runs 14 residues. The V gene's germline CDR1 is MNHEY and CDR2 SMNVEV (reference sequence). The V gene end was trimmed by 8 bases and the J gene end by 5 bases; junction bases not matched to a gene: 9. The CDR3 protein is CASQGGTGAHEQYF. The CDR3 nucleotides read TGTGCCAGCCAGGGGGGGACAGGGGCCCACGAGCAGTACTTC.

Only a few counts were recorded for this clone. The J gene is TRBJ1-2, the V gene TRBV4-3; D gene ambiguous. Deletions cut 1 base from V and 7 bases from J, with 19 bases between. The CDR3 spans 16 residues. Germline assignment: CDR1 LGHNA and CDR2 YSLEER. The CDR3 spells CASSQALGHGAGGYTF. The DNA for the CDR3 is TGCGCCAGCAGCCAAGCACTTGGGCACGGAGCGGGTGGCTACACCTTC.

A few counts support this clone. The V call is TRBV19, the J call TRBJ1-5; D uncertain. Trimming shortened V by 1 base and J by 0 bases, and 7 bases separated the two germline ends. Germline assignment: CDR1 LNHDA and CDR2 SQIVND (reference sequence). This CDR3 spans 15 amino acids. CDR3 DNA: TGTGCCAGTAGTATAGGGCCGAATAGCAATCAGCCCCAGCATTTT. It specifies CASSIGPNSNQPQHF.

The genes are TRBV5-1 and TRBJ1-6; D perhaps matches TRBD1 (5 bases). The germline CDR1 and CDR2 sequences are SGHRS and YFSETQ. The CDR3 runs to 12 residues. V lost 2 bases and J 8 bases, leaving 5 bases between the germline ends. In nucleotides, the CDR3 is TGCGCCAGCAGCTTAGGGGATTCACCCCTCCACTTT. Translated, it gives CASSLGDSPLHF. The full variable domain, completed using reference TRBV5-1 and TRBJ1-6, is KAGVTQTPRYLIKTRGQQVTLSCSPISGHRSVSWYQQTPGQGLQFLFEYFSETQRNKGNFPGRFSGRQFSNSRSEMNVSTLELGDSALYLCASSLGDSPLHFGNGTRLTVT.

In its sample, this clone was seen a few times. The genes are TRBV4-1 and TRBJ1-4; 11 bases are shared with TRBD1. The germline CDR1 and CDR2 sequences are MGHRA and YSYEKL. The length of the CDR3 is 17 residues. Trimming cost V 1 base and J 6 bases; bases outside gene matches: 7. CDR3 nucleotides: TGCGCCAGCAGCCAAGGTCGTAGGGACAGGGGGGATGAAAAACTGTTTTTT. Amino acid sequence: CASSQGRRDRGDEKLFF.

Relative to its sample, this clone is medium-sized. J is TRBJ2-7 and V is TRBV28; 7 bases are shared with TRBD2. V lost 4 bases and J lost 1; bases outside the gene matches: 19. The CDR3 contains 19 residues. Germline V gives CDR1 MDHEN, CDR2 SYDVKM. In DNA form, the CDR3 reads TGTGCCAGCAGTTCCACTAGCGCAGATTCCGCCTCCTCATCCTACGAGCAGTACTTC. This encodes CASSSTSADSASSSYEQYF.

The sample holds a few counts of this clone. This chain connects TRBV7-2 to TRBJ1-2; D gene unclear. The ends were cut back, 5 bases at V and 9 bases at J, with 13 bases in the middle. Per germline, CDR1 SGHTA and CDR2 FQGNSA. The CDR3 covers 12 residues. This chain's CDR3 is CASSTRNSRYTF. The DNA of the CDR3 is TGTGCCAGCAGCACCCGTAACAGCCGCTACACCTTC.

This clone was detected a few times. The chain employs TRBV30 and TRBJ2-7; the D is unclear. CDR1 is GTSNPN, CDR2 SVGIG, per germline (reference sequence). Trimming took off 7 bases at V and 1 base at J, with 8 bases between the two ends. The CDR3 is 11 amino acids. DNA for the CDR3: TGTGCCTCCGGGTTATCCTACGAGCAGTACTTC. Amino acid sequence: CASGLSYEQYF.

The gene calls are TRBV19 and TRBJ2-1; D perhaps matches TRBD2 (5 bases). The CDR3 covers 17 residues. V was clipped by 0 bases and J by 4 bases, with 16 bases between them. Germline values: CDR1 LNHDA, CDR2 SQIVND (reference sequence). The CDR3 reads CASSIDLGDAKYNEQFF. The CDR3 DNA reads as TGTGCCAGTAGTATAGATCTGGGAGACGCCAAATACAATGAGCAGTTCTTC.

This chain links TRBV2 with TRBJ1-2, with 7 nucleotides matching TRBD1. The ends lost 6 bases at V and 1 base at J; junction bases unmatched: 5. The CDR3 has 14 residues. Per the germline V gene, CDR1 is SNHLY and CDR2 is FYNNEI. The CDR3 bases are TGTGCCAGCAGCGGACAGGCACATAACTATGGCTACACCTTC. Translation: CASSGQAHNYGYTF.

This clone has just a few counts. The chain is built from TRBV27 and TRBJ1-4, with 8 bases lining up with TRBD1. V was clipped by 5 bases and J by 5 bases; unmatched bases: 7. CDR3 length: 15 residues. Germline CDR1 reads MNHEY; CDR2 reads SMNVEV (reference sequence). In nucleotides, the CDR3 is TGTGCCAGCAGTCCCCGGACAGGGAGAAATGAAAAACTGTTTTTT. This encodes CASSPRTGRNEKLFF.

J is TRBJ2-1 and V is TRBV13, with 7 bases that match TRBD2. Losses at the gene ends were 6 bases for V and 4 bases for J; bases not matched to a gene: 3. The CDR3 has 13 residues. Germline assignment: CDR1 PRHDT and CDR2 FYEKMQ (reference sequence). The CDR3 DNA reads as TGTGCCAGCAGGGGGGAGGGTTACAATGAGCAGTTCTTC. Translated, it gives CASRGEGYNEQFF.

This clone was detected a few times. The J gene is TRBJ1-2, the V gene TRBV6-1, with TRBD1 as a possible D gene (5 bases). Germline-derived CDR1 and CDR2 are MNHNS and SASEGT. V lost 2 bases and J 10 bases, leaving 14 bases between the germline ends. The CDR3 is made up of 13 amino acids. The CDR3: CASSEPQGGLYTF. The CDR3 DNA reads TGTGCCAGCAGTGAACCTCAGGGCGGCCTCTACACCTTC.

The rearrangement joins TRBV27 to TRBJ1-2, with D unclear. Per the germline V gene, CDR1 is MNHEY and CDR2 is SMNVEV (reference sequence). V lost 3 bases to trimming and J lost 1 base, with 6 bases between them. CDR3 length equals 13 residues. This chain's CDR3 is CASSFRGNYGYTF. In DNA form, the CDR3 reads TGTGCCAGCAGTTTTCGGGGTAACTATGGCTACACCTTC.

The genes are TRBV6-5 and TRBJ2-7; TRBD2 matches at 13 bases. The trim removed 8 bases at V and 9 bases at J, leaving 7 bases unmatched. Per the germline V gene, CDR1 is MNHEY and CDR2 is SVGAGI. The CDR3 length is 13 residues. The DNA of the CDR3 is TGTGCCAGCGGCGGACTAGCGGGAGAGGTGCAGTACTTC. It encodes CASGGLAGEVQYF.

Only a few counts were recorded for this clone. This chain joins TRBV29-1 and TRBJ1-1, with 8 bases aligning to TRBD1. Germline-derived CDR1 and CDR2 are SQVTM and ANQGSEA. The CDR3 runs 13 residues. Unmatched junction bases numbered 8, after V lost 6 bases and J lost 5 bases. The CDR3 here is CSVDGQGATEAFF. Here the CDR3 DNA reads TGCAGCGTGGACGGCCAGGGGGCAACTGAAGCTTTCTTT.

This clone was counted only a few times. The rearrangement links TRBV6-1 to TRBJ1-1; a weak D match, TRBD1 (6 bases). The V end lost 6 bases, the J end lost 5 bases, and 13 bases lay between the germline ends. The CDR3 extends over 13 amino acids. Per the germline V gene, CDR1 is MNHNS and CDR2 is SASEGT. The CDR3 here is CASRGLQGTEAFF. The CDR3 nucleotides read TGTGCCAGCAGAGGACTTCAGGGGACTGAAGCTTTCTTT.

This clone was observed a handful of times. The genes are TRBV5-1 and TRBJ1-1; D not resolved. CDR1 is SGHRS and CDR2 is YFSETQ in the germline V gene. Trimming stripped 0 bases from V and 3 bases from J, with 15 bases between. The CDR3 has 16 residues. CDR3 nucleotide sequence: TGCGCCAGCAGCTTGGGGGGAGAGGTTTCAGACACTGAAGCTTTCTTT. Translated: CASSLGGEVSDTEAFF.

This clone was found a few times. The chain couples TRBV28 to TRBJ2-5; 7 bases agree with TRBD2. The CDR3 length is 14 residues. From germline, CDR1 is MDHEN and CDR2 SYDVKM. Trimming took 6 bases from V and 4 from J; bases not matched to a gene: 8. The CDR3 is CASSPWEGRETQYF. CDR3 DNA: TGTGCCAGCAGCCCTTGGGAGGGGCGAGAGACCCAGTACTTC.

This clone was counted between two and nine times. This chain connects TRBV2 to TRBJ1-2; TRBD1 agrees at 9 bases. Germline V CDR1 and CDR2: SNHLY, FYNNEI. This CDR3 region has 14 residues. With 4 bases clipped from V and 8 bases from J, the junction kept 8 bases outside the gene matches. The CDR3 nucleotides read TGTGCCAGCAGTGGCCGGGACAGGGCGGGCGGCTACACCTTC. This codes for CASSGRDRAGGYTF.

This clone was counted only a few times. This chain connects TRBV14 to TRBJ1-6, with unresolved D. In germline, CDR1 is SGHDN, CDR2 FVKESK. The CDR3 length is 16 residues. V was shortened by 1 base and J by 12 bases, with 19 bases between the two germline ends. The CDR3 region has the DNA TGTGCCAGCAGCCAAGGAAGTGCCGCCGCGGTCGGACCCCTCCACTTT. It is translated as CASSQGSAAAVGPLHF. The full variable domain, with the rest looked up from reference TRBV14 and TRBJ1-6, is EAGVTQFPSHSVIEKGQTVTLRCDPISGHDNLYWYRRVMGKEIKFLLHFVKESKQDESGMPNNRFLAERTGGTYSTLKVQPAELEDSGVYFCASSQGSAAAVGPLHFGNGTRLTVT.

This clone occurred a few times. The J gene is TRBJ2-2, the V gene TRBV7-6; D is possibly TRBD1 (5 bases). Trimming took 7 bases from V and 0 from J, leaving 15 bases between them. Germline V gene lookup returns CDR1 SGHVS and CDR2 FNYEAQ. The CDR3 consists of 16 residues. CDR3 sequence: CASNGAIFANTGELFF. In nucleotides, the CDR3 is TGTGCCAGCAATGGGGCGATCTTCGCGAACACCGGGGAGCTGTTTTTT.

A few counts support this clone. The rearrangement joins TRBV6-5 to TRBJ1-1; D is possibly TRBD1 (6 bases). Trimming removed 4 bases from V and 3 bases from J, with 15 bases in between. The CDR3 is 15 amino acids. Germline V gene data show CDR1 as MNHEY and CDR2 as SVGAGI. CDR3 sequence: CASSSDPDSYTEAFF. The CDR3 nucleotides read TGTGCCAGCAGTTCCGACCCGGACAGTTACACTGAAGCTTTCTTT.